Listed below are T cell receptor beta chains from one sample, sequenced in a study of CD8 T cells in ankylosing spondylitis. TCRdb passed the 5' RACE reads through MiXCR, listing each CDR3 protein once. The sample records 300,000 to 350,000 distinct CDR3 sequences, around a tenth being singletons. The specimen was blood, either unsorted or a sorted T cell fraction (not recorded which). Source of these receptors: a female donor with ankylosing spondylitis or in good health (not recorded which). Each CDR3 is given with its conserved first and last residue. A D gene is named only where the DNA matches it firmly. Clone size is not always given. Where it is, it says once, few, many or a class for expanded clones.

>TRBV5-1|-|TRBJ2-1|16|-
CASSFQTTSSYNEQFF
TGCGCCAGCAGCTTCCAGACTACTAGCTCCTACAATGAGCAGTTCTTC
>TRBV20-1|-|TRBJ1-1|11|many
CSSDENTEAFF
TGCAGTTCGGACGAGAACACTGAAGCTTTCTTT
>TRBV29-1|-|TRBJ2-7|15|few
CSVGGGTGRTYEQYF
TGCAGCGTTGGTGGGGGTACGGGACGAACCTACGAGCAGTACTTC
>TRBV6-1|-|TRBJ2-3|12|many
CASDLSTDTQYF
TGTGCCTCAGACCTCAGCACAGATACGCAGTATTTT
>TRBV6-2/TRBV6-3|-|TRBJ2-5|18|many
CASSSVFGGSHRRETQYF
TGTGCCAGCAGTTCGGTATTTGGAGGGAGCCATCGAAGAGAGACCCAGTACTTC
>TRBV7-7|-|TRBJ1-1|13|few
CASSREPNTEAFF
TGTGCCAGCAGCCGGGAGCCGAACACTGAAGCTTTCTTT
>TRBV11-2|-|TRBJ2-7|15|-
CASSLEGGFSYEQYF
TGTGCCAGCAGCCTCGAGGGGGGCTTCTCCTACGAGCAGTACTTC
>TRBV12-5|-|TRBJ2-1|12|many
CASAFGTSGQFF
TGTGCTAGTGCCTTCGGAACCTCGGGGCAGTTCTTC
>TRBV30|TRBD1|TRBJ1-5|14|-
CAWGQGTSGQPQHF
TGTGCCTGGGGACAGGGTACCTCCGGGCAGCCCCAGCATTTT
>TRBV20-1|-|TRBJ1-4|14|many
CSAKQGATNEKLFF
TGCAGTGCCAAACAGGGTGCAACTAATGAAAAACTGTTTTTT
>TRBV7-8|TRBD2|TRBJ2-2|19|few
CASSLTRTSGDANTGELFF
TGTGCCAGCAGCTTAACCCGGACTAGCGGGGATGCGAACACCGGGGAGCTGTTTTTT
>TRBV12-3/TRBV12-4|-|TRBJ2-3|15|many
CASSLFRGGTDTQYF
TGTGCCAGCAGTTTATTCAGGGGGGGCACAGATACGCAGTATTTT
>TRBV12-3/TRBV12-4|TRBD2|TRBJ2-6|17|-
CASRKTSGTSGANVLTF
TGTGCCAGCAGGAAAACTAGCGGTACCTCTGGGGCCAACGTCCTGACTTTC
>TRBV12-3/TRBV12-4|TRBD1|TRBJ2-7|14|few
CASSLLGQGGEQYF
TGTGCCAGCAGTCTCCTCGGACAGGGCGGCGAGCAGTACTTC
>TRBV20-1|-|TRBJ2-1|16|few
CSATGTIFSSYNEQFF
TGCAGTGCTACCGGGACCATCTTTAGTTCCTACAATGAGCAGTTCTTC
>TRBV4-3|-|TRBJ1-3|16|-
CASSQDTGTSGNTIYF
TGCGCCAGCAGCCAAGACACAGGGACATCTGGAAACACCATATATTTT
>TRBV27|-|TRBJ2-6|18|many
CASSSLETRLAGANVLTF
TGTGCCAGCAGTTCGCTAGAAACTAGACTAGCTGGGGCCAACGTCCTGACTTTC
>TRBV12-3/TRBV12-4|-|TRBJ2-3|14|many
CASSFSGGTDTQYF
TGTGCCAGCAGTTTTTCGGGGGGCACAGATACGCAGTATTTT
>TRBV20-1|-|TRBJ2-3|13|many
CSAIQEITDTQYF
TGCAGTGCTATACAGGAGATCACAGATACGCAGTATTTT
>TRBV5-5|-|TRBJ1-2|15|few
CASSLVRLTTYGYTF
TGTGCCAGCAGCTTGGTTCGGCTAACCACCTATGGCTACACCTTC
>TRBV11-2|-|TRBJ1-3|15|-
CASSLEPSSGNTIYF
TGTGCCAGCAGCTTAGAACCGTCCTCTGGAAACACCATATATTTT
>TRBV20-1|-|TRBJ2-7|16|many
CSASPIQGIGSYEQYF
TGCAGTGCTAGTCCGATCCAGGGAATCGGGTCCTACGAGCAGTACTTC
>TRBV20-1|-|TRBJ2-7|13|many
CSARSRELDEQYF
TGCAGTGCTAGGAGCCGGGAACTTGACGAGCAGTACTTC
>TRBV7-2|-|TRBJ1-5|13|-
CASSFDRSQPQHF
TGTGCCAGCAGCTTCGACAGGTCTCAGCCCCAGCATTTT
>TRBV6-1|-|TRBJ1-5|16|many
CASQKGEQGLYQPQHF
TGTGCCAGCCAAAAGGGGGAACAGGGCCTCTATCAGCCCCAGCATTTT
>TRBV14|TRBD2|TRBJ2-7|15|many
CASSQEGGFSYEQYF
TGTGCCAGCAGCCAAGAGGGAGGGTTCTCCTACGAGCAGTACTTC
>TRBV7-2|TRBD2|TRBJ2-1|16|-
CASRPLQLAVNNEQFF
TGTGCCAGCAGACCACTGCAACTAGCGGTTAACAATGAGCAGTTCTTC
>TRBV5-6|-|TRBJ2-7|16|many
CASSLDGRPLNYEQYF
TGTGCCAGCAGCTTGGACGGACGGCCCTTGAACTACGAGCAGTACTTC
>TRBV5-1|-|TRBJ1-1|14|-
CASSLPGQNTEAFF
TGCGCCAGCAGCCTACCGGGACAGAACACTGAAGCTTTCTTT
>TRBV25-1|-|TRBJ2-1|13|-
CASSAPANNEQFF
TGTGCCAGCAGTGCCCCGGCGAACAATGAGCAGTTCTTC
>TRBV4-2|TRBD2|TRBJ2-3|20|-
CASSRIPKRGGYDSTDTQYF
TGTGCCAGCAGCCGAATTCCTAAGCGGGGGGGCTATGATAGCACAGATACGCAGTATTTT
>TRBV7-2|TRBD2|TRBJ2-5|16|few
CASSLSGSGGDETQYF
TGTGCCAGCAGCTTATCGGGTAGCGGGGGAGATGAGACCCAGTACTTC
>TRBV20-1|-|TRBJ2-7|12|few
CSARDGRYEQYF
TGCAGTGCTAGAGATGGAAGATACGAGCAGTACTTC
>TRBV20-1|-|TRBJ2-1|15|many
CSARAPPRGNNEQFF
TGCAGTGCTAGAGCGCCACCGCGTGGAAACAATGAGCAGTTCTTC
>TRBV10-3|TRBD1|TRBJ2-1|15|many
CAISGGDRAHNEQFF
TGTGCCATCAGTGGTGGGGACAGGGCCCACAATGAGCAGTTCTTC
>TRBV7-6|-|TRBJ2-6|17|-
CASSLTYRASGANVLTF
TGTGCCAGCAGCTTAACCTACAGGGCGAGCGGGGCCAACGTCCTGACTTTC
>TRBV9|TRBD2|TRBJ2-5|15|-
CASSVVAGGQETQYF
TGTGCCAGCAGCGTAGTAGCGGGGGGACAAGAGACCCAGTACTTC
>TRBV20-1|-|TRBJ1-1|14|many
CSARGVTAATEAFF
TGCAGTGCTAGAGGGGTGACAGCGGCTACTGAAGCTTTCTTT
>TRBV5-4|-|TRBJ2-3|15|many
CASRPGGTRTDTQYF
TGTGCCAGCAGACCTGGGGGGACTCGCACAGATACGCAGTATTTT
>TRBV9|-|TRBJ2-1|15|many
CASSVEFLKRDEQFF
TGTGCCAGCAGCGTAGAATTCCTAAAAAGGGATGAGCAGTTCTTC
>TRBV20-1|-|TRBJ2-5|11|many
CSARAAETQYF
TGCAGTGCTAGGGCGGCAGAGACCCAGTACTTC
>TRBV12-3/TRBV12-4|TRBD2|TRBJ2-1|14|-
CASSSGTSADEQFF
TGTGCCAGCAGTTCCGGGACTAGCGCAGATGAGCAGTTCTTC
>TRBV7-3|-|TRBJ1-2|17|few
CASSLTGGTGTDYGYTF
TGTGCCAGCAGCTTAACTGGGGGGACCGGGACTGACTATGGCTACACCTTC
>TRBV11-2|-|TRBJ1-4|14|few
CASSFRQGNEKLFF
TGTGCCAGCAGCTTCAGGCAGGGCAATGAAAAACTGTTTTTT
>TRBV19|-|TRBJ2-1|12|many
CASSGAYNEQFF
TGTGCCAGCTCAGGAGCCTACAATGAGCAGTTCTTC
>TRBV5-1|-|TRBJ2-7|14|-
CASSLAGSGYEQYF
TGCGCCAGCAGCTTGGCCGGTAGCGGCTACGAGCAGTACTTC
>TRBV5-1|-|TRBJ1-1|15|-
CASSLEGTSNTEAFF
TGCGCCAGCAGCTTGGAGGGGACTTCGAACACTGAAGCTTTCTTT
>TRBV7-8|TRBD1|TRBJ2-1|15|-
CASSLVGTGLDEQFF
TGTGCCAGCAGCTTAGTTGGGACAGGGTTGGATGAGCAGTTCTTC
>TRBV6-1|-|TRBJ2-2|18|-
CASSEDGLRTLDTGELFF
TGTGCCAGCAGTGAAGATGGTCTACGGACGTTGGACACCGGGGAGCTGTTTTTT
>TRBV5-1|-|TRBJ2-5|14|-
CASSFRGARETQYF
TGCGCCAGCAGCTTTAGGGGGGCGAGGGAGACCCAGTACTTC
>TRBV5-1|-|TRBJ2-7|11|-
CASSFRGEQSF
TGCGCCAGCAGCTTCAGAGGGGAGCAGTCCTTC
>TRBV20-1|TRBD1|TRBJ1-1|17|many
CSARPLSRTGKSTEAFF
TGCAGTGCTAGACCCCTAAGCCGGACAGGGAAGTCCACTGAAGCTTTCTTT
>TRBV11-2|TRBD1|TRBJ2-5|15|-
CASSLEGTGRETQYF
TGTGCCAGCAGCTTAGAGGGGACAGGGAGAGAGACCCAGTACTTC
>TRBV7-2|-|TRBJ2-7|13|once
CASSPWTRFEQYF
TGTGCCAGCAGCCCGTGGACGCGGTTCGAGCAGTACTTC
>TRBV25-1|-|TRBJ1-2|14|-
CASSEFGSGDGYTF
TGTGCCAGCAGTGAATTTGGGTCCGGGGATGGCTACACCTTC
>TRBV20-1|-|TRBJ1-1|12|many
CSAPIGGTEAFF
TGCAGTGCCCCAATAGGTGGCACTGAAGCTTTCTTT
>TRBV7-9|-|TRBJ2-1|15|many
CASSLGGKPYNEQFF
TGTGCCAGCAGCTTAGGGGGGAAACCCTACAATGAGCAGTTCTTC
>TRBV5-5|TRBD1|TRBJ1-4|16|-
CASSLLGETGDEKLFF
TGTGCCAGCAGCCTATTGGGGGAGACAGGGGATGAAAAACTGTTTTTT
>TRBV3-1|TRBD2|TRBJ2-3|15|-
CASDQRGGSTDTQYF
TGTGCCAGCGACCAGCGGGGGGGAAGCACAGATACGCAGTATTTT
>TRBV7-3|TRBD2|TRBJ2-3|15|many
CASSPIGLAGDTQYF
TGTGCCAGCAGTCCTATCGGACTAGCGGGAGATACGCAGTATTTT